This TCR beta chain comes out of a study of T cell clonotyping in hematopoietic cell transplantation. This clone was observed a single time. Here immunoSEQ multiplex PCR was the method, and the copy in TCRdb shows in-frame clones only, minus some. The sample includes fewer than 15,000 clones, about half of them seen just once. Deletions cut 0 bases from V and 5 bases from J, with 9 bases between. The CDR3 totals 13 residues. Per germline, CDR1 GTSNPN and CDR2 SVGIG (reference sequence). This chain uses TRBV30 with TRBJ2-3; D possibly corresponds to TRBD2 (6 bases). The sequencing input was peripheral blood mononuclear cells. The receptor's source is a middle-aged man in good health. Some clones in this sample may be carry-over from other donors' samples. The CDR3 reads CAWSVRERDTQYF. CDR3 in DNA: TGTGCCTGGAGTGTCCGGGAGCGAGATACGCAGTATTTT.